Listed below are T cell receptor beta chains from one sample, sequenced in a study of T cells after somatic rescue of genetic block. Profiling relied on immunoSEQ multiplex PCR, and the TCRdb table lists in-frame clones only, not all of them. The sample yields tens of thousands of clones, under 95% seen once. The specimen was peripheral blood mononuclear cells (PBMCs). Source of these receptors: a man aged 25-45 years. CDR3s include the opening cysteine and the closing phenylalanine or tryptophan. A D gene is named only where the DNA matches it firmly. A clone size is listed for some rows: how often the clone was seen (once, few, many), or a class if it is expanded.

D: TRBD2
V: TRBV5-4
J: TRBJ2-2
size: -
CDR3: CASSQPLAGGTGELFF
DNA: TGTGCCAGCAGCCAGCCCCTAGCGGGAGGGACCGGGGAGCTGTTTTTT

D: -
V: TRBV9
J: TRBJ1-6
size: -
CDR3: CASSVGPGAGGSPLHF
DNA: TGTGCCAGCAGCGTAGGTCCCGGCGCCGGGGGTTCACCCCTCCACTTT

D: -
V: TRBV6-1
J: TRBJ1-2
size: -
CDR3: CASSKLASEMEGYTF
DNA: TGTGCCAGCAGTAAACTGGCCTCGGAGATGGAAGGCTACACCTTC

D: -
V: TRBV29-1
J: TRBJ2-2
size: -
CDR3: CSVEGALNTGELFF
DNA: TGCAGCGTTGAAGGGGCACTGAACACCGGGGAGCTGTTTTTT

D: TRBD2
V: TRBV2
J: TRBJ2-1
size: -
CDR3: CASSGLTSGGTSYNEQFF
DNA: TGTGCCAGCAGTGGCCTGACTAGCGGGGGCACCTCCTACAATGAGCAGTTCTTC

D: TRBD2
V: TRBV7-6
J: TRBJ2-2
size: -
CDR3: CASSNRLAGLAGELFF
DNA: TGTGCCAGCAGCAACCGACTAGCGGGATTGGCCGGGGAGCTGTTTTTT

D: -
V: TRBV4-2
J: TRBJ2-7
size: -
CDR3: CASSQDRSYEQYF
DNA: TGTGCCAGCAGCCAAGATCGGTCCTACGAGCAGTACTTC

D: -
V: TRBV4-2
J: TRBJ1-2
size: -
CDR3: CASSQGDGPYGYTF
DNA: TGTGCCAGCAGCCAAGGGGACGGACCCTATGGCTACACCTTC

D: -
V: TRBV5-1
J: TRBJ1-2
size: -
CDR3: CASSLLLSGANYGYTF
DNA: TGCGCCAGCAGCCTATTGCTGTCGGGGGCTAACTATGGCTACACCTTC

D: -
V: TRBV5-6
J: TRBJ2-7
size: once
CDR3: CAGSILEGAIGEQYF
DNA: TGTGCCGGCAGCATATTGGAGGGGGCGATCGGCGAGCAGTACTTC

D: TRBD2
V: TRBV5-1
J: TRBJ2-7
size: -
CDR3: CASSPTSGSLSEQYF
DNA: TGCGCCAGCAGCCCAACTAGCGGGAGTTTGTCCGAGCAGTACTTC

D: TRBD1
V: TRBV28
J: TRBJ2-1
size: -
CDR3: CASSDRGQGGQFF
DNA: TGTGCCAGCAGTGACAGGGGCCAAGGGGGGCAGTTCTTC

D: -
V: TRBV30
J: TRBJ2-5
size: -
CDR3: CAWREGQSYPLETQYF
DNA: TGTGCCTGGAGGGAAGGACAGAGCTACCCTCTAGAGACCCAGTACTTC

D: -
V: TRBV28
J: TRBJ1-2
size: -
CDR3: CASSHTYGYTF
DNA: TGTGCCAGCAGTCATACCTATGGCTACACCTTC

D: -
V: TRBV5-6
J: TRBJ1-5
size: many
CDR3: CASSAGGPGGRFQHF
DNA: TGTGCCAGCAGCGCGGGTGGCCCCGGAGGGCGGTTCCAGCATTTT

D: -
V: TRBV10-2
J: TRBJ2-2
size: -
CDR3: CASSDRIKANTGELFF
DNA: TGCGCCAGCAGTGATCGAATCAAGGCGAACACCGGGGAGCTGTTTTTT

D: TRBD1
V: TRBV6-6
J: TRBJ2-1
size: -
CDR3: CASSYMRTGGRDEQFF
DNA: TGTGCCAGCAGTTACATGAGGACAGGGGGCCGGGATGAGCAGTTCTTC